These T cell receptor beta chains were read from a single sample in a study of shared clonotypes between healthy human individuals. TCRdb's copy holds only in-frame clones and misses some; the assay was immunoSEQ multiplex PCR. Here the sample spans more than 2,000,000 clones, 85% to 95% being singletons. Sequencing input: naive CD4+ T cells from PBMCs. These TCRs come from a man between 18 and 35 years old in good health. Some clones in this sample may be carry-over from other donors' samples. Each CDR3 is given with its conserved first and last residue.

V: TRBV5-1
CDR3: CASSLEAYGTGNQPQHF

V: TRBV19
CDR3: CATLGQMNTEAFF

V: TRBV10-3
CDR3: CAISGKGLTEAFF

V: TRBV4-2
CDR3: CASSQPSNWEQYF

V: TRBV11-2
CDR3: CASSFLRTGSSTDTQYF

V: TRBV6-5
CDR3: CASSYSAGNNQPQHF

V: TRBV18
CDR3: CASSPFPPGTDTQYF

V: TRBV30
CDR3: CAWILGGLGEAFF

V: TRBV5-6
CDR3: CASSFRTNGDTQYF

V: TRBV19
CDR3: CASSIRGQTYGYTF

V: TRBV5-4
CDR3: CASSLRVAGGETQYF

V: TRBV14
CDR3: CASSSPGQVATGNTIYF

V: TRBV29-1
CDR3: CSVEGAGGDTQYF

V: TRBV5-6
CDR3: CASSAGNYGYTF

V: TRBV4-1
CDR3: CASSYTLGTSGLYNEQFF

V: TRBV7-7
CDR3: CASSLVQGAGEQFF

V: TRBV12-5
CDR3: CASGPDGRLNTEAFF

V: TRBV7-2
CDR3: CASSLVASGTTYEQYF

V: TRBV5-1
CDR3: CASSLVGAGANVLTF

V: TRBV2
CDR3: CASKEPGRMNTGELFF

V: TRBV11-3
CDR3: CASSTELGGDTQYF

V: TRBV10-3
CDR3: CAITRQGRPVDEQFF